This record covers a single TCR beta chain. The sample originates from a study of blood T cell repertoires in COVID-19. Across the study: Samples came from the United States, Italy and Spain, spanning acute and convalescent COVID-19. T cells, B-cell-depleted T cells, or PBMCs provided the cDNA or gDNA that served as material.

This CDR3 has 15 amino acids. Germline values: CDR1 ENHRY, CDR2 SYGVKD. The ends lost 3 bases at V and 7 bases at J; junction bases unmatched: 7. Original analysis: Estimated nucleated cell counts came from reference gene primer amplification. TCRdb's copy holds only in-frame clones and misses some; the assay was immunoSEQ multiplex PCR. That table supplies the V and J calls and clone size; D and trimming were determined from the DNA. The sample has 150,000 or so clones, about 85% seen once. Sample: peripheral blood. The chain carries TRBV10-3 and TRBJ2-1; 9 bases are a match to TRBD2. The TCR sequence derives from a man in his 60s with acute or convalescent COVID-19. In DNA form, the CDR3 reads TGTGCCATCAGTGATGGGCGGGAGGGCCTGAATGAGCAGTTCTTC. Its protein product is CAISDGREGLNEQFF.